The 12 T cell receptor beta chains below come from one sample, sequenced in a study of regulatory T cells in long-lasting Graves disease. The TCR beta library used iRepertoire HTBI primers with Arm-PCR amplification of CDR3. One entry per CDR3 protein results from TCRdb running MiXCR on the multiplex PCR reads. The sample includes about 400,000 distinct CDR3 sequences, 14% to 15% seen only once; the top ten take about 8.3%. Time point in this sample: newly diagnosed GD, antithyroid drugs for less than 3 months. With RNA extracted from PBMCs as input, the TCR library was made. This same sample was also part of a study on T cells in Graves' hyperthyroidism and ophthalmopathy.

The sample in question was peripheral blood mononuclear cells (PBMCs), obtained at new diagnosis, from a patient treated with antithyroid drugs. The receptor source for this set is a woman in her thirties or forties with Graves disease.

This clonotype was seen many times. The CDR3 nucleotides read TGTGCCAGCGGGGAAGTAGCCACGCTCCCAAACACAGATACGCAGTATTTT. As protein: CASGEVATLPNTDTQYF. The J gene is TRBJ2-3, the V gene TRBV6-2 or TRBV6-3; D is undetermined. The CDR3 is 17 amino acids. CDR1 MNHEY and CDR2 SVGEGT come from the germline V gene. The V and J ends lost 8 bases and 2 bases respectively, with 23 bases between them.

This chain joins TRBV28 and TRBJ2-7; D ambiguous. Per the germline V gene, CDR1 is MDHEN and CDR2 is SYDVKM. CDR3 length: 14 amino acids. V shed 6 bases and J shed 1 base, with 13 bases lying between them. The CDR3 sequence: CASRQGTESYEQYF. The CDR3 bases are TGTGCCAGCAGACAAGGTACAGAATCCTACGAGCAGTACTTC. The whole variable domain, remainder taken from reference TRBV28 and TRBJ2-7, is DVKVTQSSRYLVKRTGEKVFLECVQDMDHENMFWYRQDPGLGLRLIYFSYDVKMKEKGDIPEGYSVSREKKERFSLILESASTNQTSMYLCASRQGTESYEQYFGPGTRLTVT.

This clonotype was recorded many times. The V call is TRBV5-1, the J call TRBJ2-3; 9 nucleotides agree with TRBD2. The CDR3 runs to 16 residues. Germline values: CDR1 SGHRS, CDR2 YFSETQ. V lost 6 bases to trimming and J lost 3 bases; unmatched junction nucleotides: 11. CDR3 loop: CASTELGAGGTDTQYF. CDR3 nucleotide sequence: TGCGCCAGCACCGAGCTCGGGGCGGGAGGGACAGATACGCAGTATTTT.

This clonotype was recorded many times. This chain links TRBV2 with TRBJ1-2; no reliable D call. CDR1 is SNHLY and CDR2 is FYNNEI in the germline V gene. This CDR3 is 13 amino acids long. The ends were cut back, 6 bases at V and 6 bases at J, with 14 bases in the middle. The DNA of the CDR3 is TGTGCCAGCAGCACCGACTTGAGGCATGGCTACACCTTC. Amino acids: CASSTDLRHGYTF.

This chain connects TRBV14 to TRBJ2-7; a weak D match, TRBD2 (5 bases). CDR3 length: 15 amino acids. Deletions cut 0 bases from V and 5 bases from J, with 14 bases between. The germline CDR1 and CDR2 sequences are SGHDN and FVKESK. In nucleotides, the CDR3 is TGTGCCAGCAGCCAAGATCGCGACCGTAGCGACGAGCAGTACTTC. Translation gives CASSQDRDRSDEQYF.

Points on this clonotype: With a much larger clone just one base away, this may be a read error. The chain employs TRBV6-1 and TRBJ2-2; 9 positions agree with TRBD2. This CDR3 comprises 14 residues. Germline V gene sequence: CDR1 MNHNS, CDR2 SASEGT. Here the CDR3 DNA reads TGTGCCAGCCGGGCGGGAGGGAACATCGGGGAGCTGTTTTTT. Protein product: CASRAGGNIGELFF.

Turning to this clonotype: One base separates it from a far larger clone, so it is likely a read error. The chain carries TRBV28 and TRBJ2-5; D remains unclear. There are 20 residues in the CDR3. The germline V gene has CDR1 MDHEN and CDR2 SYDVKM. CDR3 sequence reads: CASSPELSRVRSANRYEQSF. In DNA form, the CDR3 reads TGTGCCAGCAGTCCGGAGTTGAGTCGGGTCCGATCGGCTAACCGTTATGAGCAGTCCTTC.

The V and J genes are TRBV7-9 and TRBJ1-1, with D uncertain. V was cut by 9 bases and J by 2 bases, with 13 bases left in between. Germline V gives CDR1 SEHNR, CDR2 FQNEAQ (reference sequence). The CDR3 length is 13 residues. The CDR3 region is CASKTGFNTEAFF. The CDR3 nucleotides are TGTGCCAGTAAAACGGGATTCAACACTGAAGCTTTCTTT.

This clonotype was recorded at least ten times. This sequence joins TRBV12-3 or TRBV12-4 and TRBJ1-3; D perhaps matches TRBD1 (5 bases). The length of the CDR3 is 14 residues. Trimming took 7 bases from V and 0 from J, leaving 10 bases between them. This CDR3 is CASIWGHSGNTIYF. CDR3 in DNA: TGTGCCAGCATCTGGGGCCACTCTGGAAACACCATATATTTT.

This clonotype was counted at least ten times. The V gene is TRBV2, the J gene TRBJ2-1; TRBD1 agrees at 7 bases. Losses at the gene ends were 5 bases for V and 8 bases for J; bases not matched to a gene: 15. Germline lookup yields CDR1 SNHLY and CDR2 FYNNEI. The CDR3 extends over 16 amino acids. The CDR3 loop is CASSTGTVGARHEQFF. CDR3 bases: TGTGCCAGCAGTACAGGGACAGTCGGGGCCCGGCATGAGCAGTTCTTC. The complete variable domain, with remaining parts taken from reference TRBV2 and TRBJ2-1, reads EPEVTQTPSHQVTQMGQEVILRCVPISNHLYFYWYRQILGQKVEFLVSFYNNEISEKSEIFDDQFSVERPDGSNFTLKIRSTKLEDSAMYFCASSTGTVGARHEQFFGPGTRLTVL.

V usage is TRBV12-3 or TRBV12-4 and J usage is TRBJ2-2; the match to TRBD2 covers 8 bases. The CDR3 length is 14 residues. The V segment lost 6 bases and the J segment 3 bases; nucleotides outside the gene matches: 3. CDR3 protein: CASRKLADTGELFF. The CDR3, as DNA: TGTGCCAGCAGAAAACTAGCGGACACCGGGGAGCTGTTTTTT.

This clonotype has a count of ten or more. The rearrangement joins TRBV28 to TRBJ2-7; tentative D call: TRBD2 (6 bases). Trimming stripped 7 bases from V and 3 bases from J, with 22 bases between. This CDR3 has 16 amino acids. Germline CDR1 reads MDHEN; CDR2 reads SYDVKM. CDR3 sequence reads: CASTPVGAGNRYEQYF. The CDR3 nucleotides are TGTGCCAGCACACCCGTCGGGGCGGGAAATCGCTACGAGCAGTACTTC.